Listed here are 8 T cell receptor beta chains from one sample, sequenced in a study of early T cells in non-severe SARS-CoV-2 infection listed by TCRdb under 2021. The library was obtained by 5' RACE. The instrument was a NextSeq 500. The public reads were quality trimmed at Q25 with fastp and then assembled into clones with MiXCR by TCRdb, keeping productive beta chains. Rows with one shared CDR3 protein collapse into an entry with the most common genes and DNA. The sample table contains about 50,000 distinct CDR3 sequences; only one count was recorded for approximately 15% of them. The top ten hold about 4% of the sample. This material consisted of whole blood, taken at baseline. The receptors originated from an adult who was a healthcare worker with PCR-confirmed SARS-CoV-2 infection or an uninfected control (not recorded which).

V gene TRBV11-1 combines with J gene TRBJ2-3, with a possible D match to TRBD2 (6 bases). The CDR3 is 16 amino acids. V was clipped by 5 bases and J by 2 bases, with 17 bases between them. The V gene's germline CDR1 is SGHAT and CDR2 FQDESV (reference sequence). The CDR3 DNA is TGTGCCAGCAGCCATAGGTGGAGGGACCCCACAGATACGCAGTATTTT. This encodes CASSHRWRDPTDTQYF. The full variable domain, its missing parts supplied by reference TRBV11-1 and TRBJ2-3, is EAEVAQSPRYKITEKSQAVAFWCDPISGHATLYWYRQILGQGPELLVQFQDESVVDDSQLPKDRFSAERLKGVDSTLKIQPAELGDSAMYLCASSHRWRDPTDTQYFGPGTRLTVL.

The CDR3 DNA follows: TGCGCCAGCAGGGACAGGGGGACGAATGAGCAGTTCTTC. Translated: CASRDRGTNEQFF. The V and J genes are TRBV10-2 and TRBJ2-1, with 10 bases lining up with TRBD1. The CDR3 spans 13 residues. V dropped 6 bases and J dropped 7; count of bases not matched to a gene: 3. CDR1 is WSHSY, CDR2 SAAADI, per germline.

This rearrangement joins TRBV25-1 to TRBJ2-7, with D possibly being TRBD1 (6 bases). The CDR3 is 14 residues long. CDR1 is MGHDK and CDR2 is SYGVNS in the germline V gene. V shed 3 bases and J shed 2 bases, with 11 bases lying between them. Here the CDR3 reads CASSDRQAPYEQYF. CDR3 bases: TGTGCCAGCAGTGACAGACAGGCCCCCTACGAGCAGTACTTC.

This clonotype was found a few times. The chain uses TRBV7-9 and TRBJ2-7; D may be TRBD1 (7 bases). The CDR3 totals 13 residues. Between the trimmed V and J ends, which lost 11 bases and 3 bases, there was a span of 17 bases. The germline gives CDR1 SEHNR, CDR2 FQNEAQ (reference sequence). In DNA form, the CDR3 reads TGTGCCCAGCAGGAGGGGGCGGGCTACGAGCAGTACTTC. Translated, it gives CAQQEGAGYEQYF.

This clonotype was picked up many times. The chain combines TRBV15 with TRBJ2-7; D may be TRBD1 (5 bases). The CDR3 is 14 amino acids. The germline V gene encodes CDR1 LNHNV and CDR2 YYDKDF (reference sequence). The germline V and J ends were trimmed by 6 bases and 0 bases, with 12 bases remaining between them. CDR3 protein: CATRGREGSYEQYF. CDR3 nucleotide sequence: TGTGCCACCAGGGGCAGGGAAGGCTCCTACGAGCAGTACTTC.

This clonotype was found a few times. The chain uses TRBV5-1 and TRBJ1-1, with no clear D. Germline CDR1 reads SGHRS; CDR2 reads YFSETQ. V was trimmed by 3 bases and J by 0 bases, leaving 9 bases between them. This CDR3 comprises 14 residues. CDR3 bases: TGCGCCAGCAGCTCCTGGCTTATGAACACTGAAGCTTTCTTT. It specifies CASSSWLMNTEAFF.

This clonotype turned up a few times. The chain has TRBV7-6 and TRBJ2-7; D uncertain. V was shortened by 2 bases and J by 6 bases, with 8 bases between the two germline ends. CDR1 is SGHVS, CDR2 FNYEAQ, per germline. CDR3 size: 12 residues. Here the CDR3 reads CASSLTVGEQYF. CDR3 nucleotide sequence: TGTGCCAGCAGCTTAACGGTTGGCGAGCAGTACTTC.

This clonotype was seen at least ten times. V is TRBV28 and J is TRBJ1-2; D gene unclear. Deletions cut 3 bases from V and 7 bases from J, with 21 bases between. The CDR3 has 16 amino acids. Per germline, CDR1 MDHEN and CDR2 SYDVKM. The CDR3 DNA reads as TGTGCCAGCAGTTTTTTTGGCAGCCAGAGGGCCGGTGGCTACACCTTC. This gives the protein CASSFFGSQRAGGYTF.